The rows below give T cell receptor beta chains drawn from one sample of a study of radiotherapy plus CTLA-4 blockade in lung cancer. Only in-frame clones appear in the TCRdb table, and some are missing; sequencing was by immunoSEQ multiplex PCR. Seen here are about 95,000 clones, 83% observed once, and the top ten hold around 0.8%. Sequencing used peripheral blood, obtained from a patient treated with radiotherapy plus ipilimumab. The receptor source for this set is a human donor with non-small cell lung cancer who had stable disease on radiotherapy plus ipilimumab. Each CDR3 is given without its conserved first and last residue.

length	V	J	CDR3
9	TRBV20-1	TRBJ2-1	SARGLDEQF
14	TRBV7-2	TRBJ2-5	ASSLRRGGYQETQY
13	TRBV19	TRBJ2-2	ASGTSGTNTGELF
11	TRBV2	TRBJ2-2	ASTEGRTGELF
14	TRBV5-1	TRBJ1-3	ASSLDGGHSGNTIY
13	TRBV27	TRBJ2-1	ASSPGGSGGNEQF
12	TRBV27	TRBJ1-1	ASSPQKRGTEAF
13	TRBV5-8	TRBJ2-1	ASSLVGSSYNEQF
12	TRBV11-2	TRBJ2-7	ASSPTNGPHEQY
14	TRBV5-1	TRBJ2-2	ASSFSRGDGTGELF
10	TRBV21-1	TRBJ1-6	ASRQIPSPLH
10	TRBV28	TRBJ1-1	ASSLGGRKAF
13	TRBV18	TRBJ2-5	ASSQRAGGQETQY
13	TRBV30	TRBJ1-4	AWRWRGLNNEKLF
10	TRBV11-3	TRBJ2-3	ASSLRADTQY
14	TRBV11-2	TRBJ2-7	ASSPLGGTNYYEQY
14	TRBV10-1	TRBJ2-1	ASSEQLAGSANEQF
13	TRBV7-9	TRBJ2-3	ASSLQVSGSDTQY
9	TRBV7-6	TRBJ2-3	ASSSTDTQY
13	TRBV11-2	TRBJ2-2	ASSLINTNTGELF
13	TRBV12-5	TRBJ2-3	ASTSGAAISDTQY
14	TRBV9	TRBJ1-2	ASSVVNRVGERGYT